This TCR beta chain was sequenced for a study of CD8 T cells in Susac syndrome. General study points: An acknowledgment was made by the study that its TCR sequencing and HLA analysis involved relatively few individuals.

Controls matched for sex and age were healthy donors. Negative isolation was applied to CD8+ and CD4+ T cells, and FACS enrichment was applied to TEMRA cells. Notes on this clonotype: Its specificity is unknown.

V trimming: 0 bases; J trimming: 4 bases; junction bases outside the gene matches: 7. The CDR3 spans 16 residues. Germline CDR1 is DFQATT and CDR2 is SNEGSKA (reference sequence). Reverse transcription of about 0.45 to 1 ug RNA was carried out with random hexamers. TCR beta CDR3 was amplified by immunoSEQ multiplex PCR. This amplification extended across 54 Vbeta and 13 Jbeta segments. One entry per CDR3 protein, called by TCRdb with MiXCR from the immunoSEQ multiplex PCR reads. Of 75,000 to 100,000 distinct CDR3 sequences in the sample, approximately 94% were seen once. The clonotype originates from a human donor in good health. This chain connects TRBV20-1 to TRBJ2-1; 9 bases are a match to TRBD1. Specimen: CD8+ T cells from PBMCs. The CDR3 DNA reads TGCAGTGCTAGAGAGACTGGGACAGGGATTTACAATGAGCAGTTCTTC. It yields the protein CSARETGTGIYNEQFF.